This T cell receptor beta chain was sequenced in a study of blood T cells in healthy people across ages. At the level of the study: Researchers report that template switching captured about one barcoded beta molecule per two T cells.

At least ten counts were recorded for this clonotype. Primed by a sample-barcoded 5' primer and a J-beta primer mix, a second PCR proceeded for about 6 to 11 cycles. TCRdb redid the calling of the 5' RACE reads with MiXCR, one entry per CDR3 protein. This table has some 900,000 distinct CDR3 sequences, about 30% appearing once. Isolation per sample recovered at least 7 million PBMCs. The material sequenced was blood. The TCR was taken from a woman of 80 years or more in good health.

The CDR3: CASCPSSRNYGYTF. The CDR3 DNA is TGTGCCAGCTGCCCCAGCAGCCGTAACTATGGCTACACCTTC. J is TRBJ1-2 and V is TRBV6-6; D call uncertain. There are 14 residues in the CDR3. V shed 8 bases and J shed 1 base, with 14 bases lying between them. In germline, CDR1 is MNHNY, CDR2 SVGAGI (reference sequence).